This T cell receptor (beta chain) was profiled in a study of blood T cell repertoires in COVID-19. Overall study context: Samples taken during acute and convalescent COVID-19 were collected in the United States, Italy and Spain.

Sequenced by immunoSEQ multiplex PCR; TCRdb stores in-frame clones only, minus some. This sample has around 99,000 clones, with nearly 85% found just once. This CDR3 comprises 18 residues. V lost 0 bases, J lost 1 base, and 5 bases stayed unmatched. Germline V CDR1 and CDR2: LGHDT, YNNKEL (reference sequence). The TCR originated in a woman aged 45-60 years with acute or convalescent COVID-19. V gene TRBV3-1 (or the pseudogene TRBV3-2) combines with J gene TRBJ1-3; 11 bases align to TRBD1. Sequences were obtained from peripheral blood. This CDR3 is CASSQDKGQGGSGNTIYF. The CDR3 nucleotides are TGTGCCAGCAGCCAAGATAAGGGACAGGGGGGTTCTGGAAACACCATATATTTT.